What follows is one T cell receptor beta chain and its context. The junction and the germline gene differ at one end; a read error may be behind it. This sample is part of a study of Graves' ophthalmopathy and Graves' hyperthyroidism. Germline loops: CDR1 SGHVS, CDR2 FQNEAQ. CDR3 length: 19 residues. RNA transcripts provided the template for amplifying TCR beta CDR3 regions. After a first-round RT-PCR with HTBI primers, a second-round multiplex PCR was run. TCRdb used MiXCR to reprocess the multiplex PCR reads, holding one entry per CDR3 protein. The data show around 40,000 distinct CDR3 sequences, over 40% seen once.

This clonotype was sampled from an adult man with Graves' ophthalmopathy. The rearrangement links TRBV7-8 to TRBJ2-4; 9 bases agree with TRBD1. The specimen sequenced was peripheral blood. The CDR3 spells CACSSPTGTGHGGKNIQYF. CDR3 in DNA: TGTGCCTGCAGCTCCCCGACCGGGACAGGGCACGGTGGCAAAAATATTCAGTACTTC.